These 20 T cell receptor beta chains came from one sample sequenced in a study of blood T cell repertoires in COVID-19. TCRdb keeps only in-frame clones here, not all; method: immunoSEQ multiplex PCR. The sample contains 70,000 to 100,000 clones, about 80% of which appear only once. The specimen was peripheral blood. The receptors come from a woman aged 45-65 years with acute or convalescent COVID-19.

V usage is TRBV5-1 and J usage is TRBJ2-7, with 8 bases matching TRBD2. Germline trimming cut 7 bases from V and 3 bases from J; bases unmatched to any gene: 6. This CDR3 region has 13 residues. Per germline, CDR1 SGHRS and CDR2 YFSETQ. CDR3 sequence reads: CASRLAGLYEQYF. The CDR3 bases are TGCGCCAGCCGCCTAGCGGGCCTCTACGAGCAGTACTTC.

The CDR3 sequence is CASRLDRTLTYGYTF. The DNA for the CDR3 is TGTGCCAGCAGATTGGACAGAACTCTTACCTATGGCTACACCTTC. The chain recombines TRBV2 with TRBJ1-2; D might be TRBD1 (6 bases). Germline V gives CDR1 SNHLY, CDR2 FYNNEI. The CDR3 is 15 residues long. V was clipped by 6 bases and J by 4 bases, with 18 bases between them.

The rearrangement uses TRBV2 and TRBJ2-7; 12 bases match TRBD2. The V gene's germline CDR1 is SNHLY and CDR2 FYNNEI. V lost 4 bases and J lost 2; bases outside the gene matches: 6. The CDR3 has 16 amino acids. The CDR3 bases are TGTGCCAGCAGTGGGAGGACTAGCGGGGCCACCTACGAGCAGTACTTC. Translating gives CASSGRTSGATYEQYF.

The gene calls are TRBV6-2 or TRBV6-3 and TRBJ2-3; perhaps TRBD2 as D (7 bases). The germline V gene encodes CDR1 MNHEY and CDR2 SVGEGT. This CDR3 has 16 amino acids. Trimming pared 5 bases from V and 3 bases from J, leaving 18 bases between. The CDR3 DNA reads TGTGCCAGCAGTCCCTGGACGGGGGGCCGTACAGATACGCAGTATTTT. This translates into CASSPWTGGRTDTQYF.

The V gene is TRBV5-1, the J gene TRBJ2-2; 10 nucleotides line up with TRBD1. The V gene end was trimmed by 5 bases and the J gene end by 3 bases; junction bases not matched to a gene: 1. There are 14 residues in the CDR3. Germline V gene lookup returns CDR1 SGHRS and CDR2 YFSETQ. The CDR3 DNA is TGCGCCAGCAGGGGGACAGGGGACACCGGGGAGCTGTTTTTT. Protein product: CASRGTGDTGELFF.

This clone was counted between two and nine times. The same CDR3 is also encoded by other DNA sequences in this sample. DNA of the CDR3: TGTGCCAGCAGTTTGTCGGGGAGCCAGCCCCAGCATTTT. It yields the protein CASSLSGSQPQHF. The V call is TRBV27, the J call TRBJ1-5; D is ambiguous. The CDR3 is 13 amino acids. The germline V gene encodes CDR1 MNHEY and CDR2 SMNVEV (reference sequence). Trimming took 3 bases from V and 7 from J, leaving 10 bases between them.

The rearrangement links TRBV7-2 to TRBJ1-2; D is uncertain. The germline V gene has CDR1 SGHTA and CDR2 FQGNSA. The CDR3 has 15 residues. Trimming removed 0 bases at V and 8 bases at J, with 16 bases between. The DNA for the CDR3 is TGTGCCAGCAGCTTAGCAGGGCAGGCCTCGGGGGGCTACACCTTC. Its protein product is CASSLAGQASGGYTF.

The chain employs TRBV2 and TRBJ1-2; maybe TRBD1 (6 bases). Germline V gives CDR1 SNHLY, CDR2 FYNNEI. V was shortened by 6 bases and J by 2 bases, with 10 bases between the two germline ends. The CDR3 contains 13 residues. CDR3 nucleotide sequence: TGTGCCAGCAGAGGACAGACCAACTATGGCTACACCTTC. It translates to CASRGQTNYGYTF.

J is TRBJ1-5 and V is TRBV7-8; 8 bases align to TRBD1. The V segment lost 1 base and the J segment 7 bases; nucleotides outside the gene matches: 6. CDR3 length: 15 residues. The V gene's germline CDR1 is SGHVS and CDR2 FQNEAQ. CDR3 region: CASSLGQGKGQPQHF. Written as DNA, the CDR3 is TGTGCCAGCAGCTTAGGACAGGGGAAAGGACAGCCCCAGCATTTT.

The chain combines TRBV6-5 with TRBJ2-1; 8 nucleotides agree with TRBD1. The CDR3 consists of 12 residues. Unmatched junction bases numbered 4, after V lost 6 bases and J lost 9 bases. Germline V CDR1 and CDR2: MNHEY, SVGAGI. CDR3 protein: CASRDRVAEQFF. DNA for the CDR3: TGTGCCAGCAGGGACAGGGTTGCTGAGCAGTTCTTC.

The gene calls are TRBV19 and TRBJ1-5, with 7 positions matching TRBD1. The V segment lost 3 bases and the J segment 0 bases; nucleotides outside the gene matches: 2. This CDR3 spans 15 amino acids. The germline gives CDR1 LNHDA, CDR2 SQIVND (reference sequence). The DNA of the CDR3 is TGTGCCAGTAGTATTGGGACAGCTAGCAATCAGCCCCAGCATTTT. Encoded protein: CASSIGTASNQPQHF.

This rearrangement joins TRBV5-1 to TRBJ1-2; D call uncertain. The V gene's germline CDR1 is SGHRS and CDR2 YFSETQ. The ends were cut back, 4 bases at V and 4 bases at J, with 17 bases in the middle. The CDR3 is 15 amino acids. Here the CDR3 DNA reads TGCGCCAGCAGCACCGCAGACGGCGGTCCCTATGGCTACACCTTC. Its translation: CASSTADGGPYGYTF.

The chain uses TRBV4-1 and TRBJ2-3; D might be TRBD2 (5 bases). With 0 bases removed from V and 1 base from J, the gap between germline ends came to 11 bases. Looked up from germline, CDR1 is MGHRA and CDR2 is YSYEKL. The CDR3 loop spans 16 amino acids. In DNA, the CDR3 is TGCGCCAGCAGCCAAGATGAGGGCGGAGGCACAGATACGCAGTATTTT. It codes for CASSQDEGGGTDTQYF.

This clone was found once. The chain employs TRBV19 and TRBJ1-2; 9 bases match TRBD1. V lost 5 bases to trimming and J lost 5 bases; unmatched junction nucleotides: 9. The CDR3 runs 15 residues. Germline loops: CDR1 LNHDA, CDR2 SQIVND (reference sequence). The CDR3 DNA is TGTGCCAGTAGTCACCCTGGACAGGGGAGGTATGGCTACACCTTC. It codes for CASSHPGQGRYGYTF.

The V call is TRBV6-4, the J call TRBJ2-7; possibly TRBD1 for D (5 bases). This CDR3 spans 17 amino acids. The germline V gene encodes CDR1 MRHNA and CDR2 SNTAGT. The V end lost 7 bases, the J end lost 3 bases, and 25 bases lay between the germline ends. The CDR3: CASTRRLRAVMGYEQYF. The CDR3 DNA follows: TGTGCCAGCACTAGAAGGCTCAGGGCTGTGATGGGCTACGAGCAGTACTTC.

The V call is TRBV5-6, the J call TRBJ1-2, with TRBD1 matching over 7 bases. Trimming took 4 bases from V and 0 from J; bases not matched to a gene: 6. The CDR3 is 15 residues long. Germline loops: CDR1 SGHDT, CDR2 YYEEEE. The CDR3 DNA reads as TGTGCCAGCAGCGGGACAGATTTAGCTAACTATGGCTACACCTTC. It is translated as CASSGTDLANYGYTF.

This clone was observed a handful of times. The genes are TRBV14 and TRBJ1-1; 11 nucleotides agree with TRBD1. Losses at the gene ends were 4 bases for V and 0 bases for J; bases not matched to a gene: 4. This CDR3 is 16 amino acids long. In germline, CDR1 is SGHDN, CDR2 FVKESK. CDR3 in amino acids: CASSRDRGNLNTEAFF. The CDR3 DNA reads as TGTGCCAGCAGCCGGGACAGGGGGAATCTGAACACTGAAGCTTTCTTT.

With respect to this clone: Possible read error: a much larger clone is one base away. The sample carries other DNA sequences with the same CDR3. The chain recombines TRBV7-9 with TRBJ1-6, with D possibly matching TRBD1 (6 bases). This CDR3 spans 13 amino acids. Trimming took off 3 bases at V and 9 bases at J, with 9 bases between the two ends. CDR1 SEHNR and CDR2 FQNEAQ come from the germline V gene (reference sequence). The CDR3: CASSLPTGSPLHF. The DNA for the CDR3 is TGTGCCAGCAGCTTGCCGACAGGTTCACCCCTCCACTTT.

V and J are TRBV28 and TRBJ2-1; 8 bases fit TRBD2. V lost 3 bases, J lost 6 bases, and 7 bases stayed unmatched. CDR3 length equals 15 residues. The germline V gene encodes CDR1 MDHEN and CDR2 SYDVKM. The CDR3 region is CASSFQRGGLNEQFF. The CDR3 nucleotides are TGTGCCAGCAGTTTCCAACGGGGGGGCCTCAATGAGCAGTTCTTC.

V and J are TRBV5-4 and TRBJ2-6; D might be TRBD1 (6 bases). Germline CDR1 and CDR2: SGHNT and YYREEE (reference sequence). V dropped 1 base and J dropped 2 bases, with 10 bases sitting between them. The length of the CDR3 is 16 residues. CDR3 loop: CASSLIGGAGANVLTF. DNA of the CDR3: TGTGCCAGCAGCTTGATAGGGGGAGCTGGGGCCAACGTCCTGACTTTC. Based on the CDR3 plus reference TRBV5-4 and TRBJ2-6, the full variable domain is ETGVTQSPTHLIKTRGQQVTLRCSSQSGHNTVSWYQQALGQGPQFIFQYYREEENGRGNFPPRFSGLQFPNYSSELNVNALELDDSALYLCASSLIGGAGANVLTFGAGSRLTVL.